These 3 T cell receptor beta chains were sequenced from one sample in a study of a mutant IDH1 vaccine in newly diagnosed glioma. The time point denotes: week 11, during vaccination. Topical imiquimod accompanied each vaccine dose, which consisted of 300 ug of mutant IDH1 20-mer peptide. What these receptors recognize is not known. The protocol was immunoSEQ multiplex PCR, while the TCRdb copy is restricted to in-frame clones and leaves out a portion. Among around 120,000 clones listed, roughly 78% were seen once. The input for sequencing was PBMCs, taken from a glioma patient whose treatment included an IDH1 peptide vaccine. The origin of the receptors is a man aged 35 to 55 with glioma.

This chain connects TRBV2 to TRBJ2-7; 7 bases align to TRBD1. The germline V gene encodes CDR1 SNHLY and CDR2 FYNNEI. The CDR3 has 12 amino acids. The V and J ends lost 4 bases and 6 bases, in that order; junction bases with no gene match: 3. The CDR3 region is CASSASGGEQYF. The CDR3 nucleotides read TGTGCCAGCAGTGCGTCAGGGGGCGAGCAGTACTTC.

This chain connects TRBV14 to TRBJ1-2; 7 bases map to TRBD1. Per the germline V gene, CDR1 is SGHDN and CDR2 is FVKESK. V was clipped by 3 bases and J by 6 bases; unmatched bases: 10. The CDR3 has 15 residues. The CDR3 protein is CASSQITGVWNGYTF. The CDR3 bases are TGTGCCAGCAGCCAGATTACAGGGGTGTGGAATGGCTACACCTTC.

The chain carries TRBV6-1 and TRBJ2-2; no firm D call. The CDR3 is 15 amino acids. In germline, CDR1 is MNHNS, CDR2 SASEGT. Trimming pared 10 bases from V and 3 bases from J, leaving 18 bases between. This CDR3 is CAIPRTPFDTGELFF. CDR3 in DNA: TGTGCCATCCCCCGAACGCCGTTCGACACCGGGGAGCTGTTTTTT.